The subject of this entry is one T cell receptor beta chain. Its antigen is unidentified. The source of the sample is a study of yellow fever vaccine responses in identical twins. Study results and caveats: Reports say the vaccine T cell response in twins looked partly convergent and partly personalized.

MiXCR, run by TCRdb on the RT-PCR reads, gives a single entry per CDR3 protein. The sample records 15,000 or so distinct CDR3 sequences, 82% being singletons. The V end was cut by 6 bases, the J end by 3 bases, with 19 bases between. This CDR3 has 16 amino acids. Germline V gene lookup returns CDR1 PRHDT and CDR2 FYEKMQ (reference sequence). The sequencing used T cells from blood (PBMCs), unsorted or a sorted subset (not recorded which), collected before or after yellow fever vaccination (not recorded which). This receptor was identified in a woman between 18 and 29 years old who received the yellow fever vaccine. The chain employs TRBV13 and TRBJ2-3, with D tentatively TRBD2 (5 bases). CDR3 region: CASRGGSVAITDTQYF. CDR3 in DNA: TGTGCCAGCAGGGGCGGTTCGGTAGCGATTACAGATACGCAGTATTTT.